A single sample gave rise to the 21 T cell receptor beta chains below, sequenced in a study of shared T cell receptors in the human thymus. The repertoire was sequenced with immunoSEQ multiplex PCR; TCRdb's copy has only in-frame clones and lacks some. The sample includes some 660,000 clones, more than 75% seen only once; the top ten take more than 0.009%. These data were likewise used in another study, on human thymus T cells.

The sample comprised thymocytes. The receptors were sampled from a boy in the first two years of life with a congenital heart defect.

V usage is TRBV28 and J usage is TRBJ1-1; no definite D call. The CDR3 runs 15 residues. Trimming took 3 bases from V and 0 from J, leaving 11 bases between them. Per germline, CDR1 MDHEN and CDR2 SYDVKM. The CDR3 sequence is CASSFLPGMNTEAFF. CDR3 in DNA: TGTGCCAGCAGTTTTCTTCCCGGGATGAACACTGAAGCTTTCTTT.

The chain uses TRBV21-1 and TRBJ1-5; the D call in the table, TRBD1, was not verified against the DNA. TRBV21-1 counts as a pseudogene. There are 14 residues in the CDR3. CDR3 DNA sequence: TGTGCCAGCAGCTCTGGACAGGGAGATCAGCCCCAGCATTTT. Protein: CASSSGQGDQPQHF.

The CDR3 is CASSQPGVNEKLFF. CDR3 sequence (DNA): TGCGCCAGCAGCCAACCCGGGGTAAATGAAAAACTGTTTTTT. This chain uses TRBV4-3 with TRBJ1-4; D not certain. Germline V gene sequence: CDR1 LGHNA, CDR2 YSLEER. V was clipped by 2 bases and J by 5 bases, with 9 bases between them. The CDR3 runs to 14 residues.

The chain is built from TRBV19 and TRBJ2-7; 12 positions match TRBD2. V dropped 5 bases and J dropped 3; count of bases not matched to a gene: 17. The CDR3 length is 19 residues. The germline V gene encodes CDR1 LNHDA and CDR2 SQIVND (reference sequence). CDR3 protein: CASSSRGLFTSGRSYEQYF. The CDR3 region has the DNA TGTGCCAGTAGTTCCCGCGGTTTGTTTACTAGCGGGAGGAGCTACGAGCAGTACTTC.

The rearrangement links TRBV9 to TRBJ1-6, with D unresolved. Germline V gene data show CDR1 as SGDLS and CDR2 as YYNGEE. This CDR3 region has 15 residues. Trimming removed 0 bases from V and 7 bases from J, with 11 bases in between. The DNA for the CDR3 is TGTGCCAGCAGCGTAGTGGGCTCGGGGAATTCACCCCTCCACTTT. This encodes CASSVVGSGNSPLHF.

Here the CDR3 reads CASSGPGGSYTDTQYF. Written as DNA, the CDR3 is TGTGCCAGCAGTGGGCCGGGGGGGAGCTACACAGATACGCAGTATTTT. This rearrangement joins TRBV6-1 to TRBJ2-3; 8 bases map to TRBD2. J lost 2 bases, V lost 4 bases, and 8 bases had no gene match. The CDR3 loop spans 16 amino acids. Looked up from germline, CDR1 is MNHNS and CDR2 is SASEGT.

This clone was counted only a few times. The chain employs TRBV2 and TRBJ2-7, with 10 bases that match TRBD2. The CDR3 has 16 residues. The germline CDR1 and CDR2 sequences are SNHLY and FYNNEI. V lost 10 bases and J lost 2; bases outside the gene matches: 14. The CDR3 here is CATIRLAGRAPYEQYF. CDR3 sequence (DNA): TGTGCCACCATTCGACTAGCGGGCCGAGCCCCCTACGAGCAGTACTTC.

This clone was recorded only once. This chain uses TRBV6-5 with TRBJ2-3; TRBD2 is a possible D gene (6 bases). The ends were cut back, 2 bases at V and 0 bases at J, with 12 bases in the middle. The CDR3 has 16 residues. Per germline, CDR1 MNHEY and CDR2 SVGAGI. The CDR3 spells CASSYGGAPSTDTQYF. The CDR3 coding sequence is TGTGCCAGCAGTTACGGCGGGGCCCCTAGCACAGATACGCAGTATTTT.

Concerning this clone: Other DNA sequences in this sample translate to the same CDR3. The chain couples TRBV18 to TRBJ2-7; TRBD2 is a possible D gene (7 bases). Germline lookup yields CDR1 KGHSH and CDR2 LQKENI. V was trimmed by 2 bases and J by 0 bases, leaving 11 bases between them. The CDR3 is made up of 15 amino acids. The CDR3 here is CASSPRGGDSYEQYF. In nucleotides, the CDR3 is TGTGCCAGCTCACCAAGGGGGGGCGACTCCTACGAGCAGTACTTC. Variable domain in full (rest from reference TRBV18 and TRBJ2-7): NAGVMQNPRHLVRRRGQEARLRCSPMKGHSHVYWYRQLPEEGLKFMVYLQKENIIDESGMPKERFSAEFPKEGPSILRIQQVVRGDSAAYFCASSPRGGDSYEQYFGPGTRLTVT.

This sequence joins TRBV4-3 and TRBJ2-7, with 16 positions matching TRBD2. V trimming: 3 bases; J trimming: 3 bases; junction bases outside the gene matches: 5. The CDR3 runs 17 residues. Germline assignment: CDR1 LGHNA and CDR2 YSLEER. In DNA form, the CDR3 reads TGCGCCAGCAGCCATGGGACTAGCGGGGGGGAATACTACGAGCAGTACTTC. It encodes CASSHGTSGGEYYEQYF.

The chain links TRBV30 to TRBJ2-1; TRBD2 aligns across 9 bases. The germline CDR1 and CDR2 sequences are GTSNPN and SVGIG (reference sequence). Losses at the gene ends were 4 bases for V and 4 bases for J; bases not matched to a gene: 11. The CDR3 sequence is 16 residues long. The CDR3 DNA is TGTGCCTGGAATGTCAGGCGGGAGGGCCTGTACAATGAGCAGTTCTTC. Amino acid sequence: CAWNVRREGLYNEQFF. The whole variable domain, remainder taken from reference TRBV30 and TRBJ2-1, is SQTIHQWPATLVQPVGSPLSLECTVEGTSNPNLYWYRQAAGRGLQLLFYSVGIGQISSEVPQNLSASRPQDRQFILSSKKLLLSDSGFYLCAWNVRREGLYNEQFFGPGTRLTVL.

The CDR3 loop is CSEGLAGAREDTQYF. CDR3 DNA sequence: TGCAGCGAAGGACTAGCGGGGGCAAGGGAAGATACGCAGTATTTT. The rearrangement joins TRBV29-1 to TRBJ2-3; 13 nucleotides match TRBD2. The CDR3 is made up of 15 amino acids. CDR1 and CDR2 from the germline V gene are SQVTM and ANQGSEA. V was pared by 7 bases and J by 5 bases, with 9 bases of the junction left unmatched.

This chain links TRBV5-1 with TRBJ2-3; D is undetermined. The V gene lost 4 bases and the J gene lost 8 bases, with 8 bases spanning the gap. CDR3 length equals 11 residues. The germline V gene has CDR1 SGHRS and CDR2 YFSETQ. This CDR3 is CASSEAGTQYF. The CDR3 region has the DNA TGCGCCAGCAGCGAAGCAGGTACGCAGTATTTT.

The genes are TRBV14 and TRBJ1-1; maybe TRBD1 (5 bases). The V gene's germline CDR1 is SGHDN and CDR2 FVKESK. The CDR3 length is 15 residues. Trimming pared 2 bases from V and 4 bases from J, leaving 14 bases between. The CDR3 DNA follows: TGTGCCAGCAGCCAAAATTCAGGGTTTTCCACTGAAGCTTTCTTT. Translated, it gives CASSQNSGFSTEAFF.

The chain combines TRBV29-1 with TRBJ1-2, with D maybe TRBD1 (5 bases). Deletions cut 3 bases from V and 5 bases from J, with 22 bases between. Germline lookup yields CDR1 SQVTM and CDR2 ANQGSEA. The CDR3 consists of 16 residues. Written as DNA, the CDR3 is TGCAGCGTTGACGCCCCTTCGAGCCAGGGAAGTTATGGCTACACCTTC. It is translated as CSVDAPSSQGSYGYTF.

This clone was recorded only once. CDR3 residues: CASSPRVVAGPGNTIYF. Written as DNA, the CDR3 is TGCGCCAGCAGCCCGCGAGTAGTGGCAGGGCCTGGAAACACCATATATTTT. The chain carries TRBV5-1 and TRBJ1-3; a possible D gene is TRBD1 (5 bases). Per the germline V gene, CDR1 is SGHRS and CDR2 is YFSETQ. Trimming cost V 4 bases and J 2 bases, with 19 bases left between them. The CDR3 has 17 amino acids.

J is TRBJ2-5 and V is TRBV28, with TRBD1 matching 7 bases. CDR3 length: 15 amino acids. CDR1 and CDR2 from the germline V gene are MDHEN and SYDVKM. The V gene end was trimmed by 5 bases and the J gene end by 1 base; junction bases not matched to a gene: 7. This chain's CDR3 is CASSRQGPFQETQYF. Written as DNA, the CDR3 is TGTGCCAGCAGTCGACAGGGACCATTCCAAGAGACCCAGTACTTC.

V usage is TRBV27 and J usage is TRBJ1-6; no definite D call. Trimming removed 5 bases at V and 13 bases at J, with 12 bases between. This CDR3 comprises 12 residues. Germline V gene sequence: CDR1 MNHEY, CDR2 SMNVEV (reference sequence). In DNA form, the CDR3 reads TGTGCCAGCAGTGGGCAGACCTTCCCCCTCCACTTT. It is translated as CASSGQTFPLHF.

V usage is TRBV29-1 and J usage is TRBJ2-1, with 9 bases lining up with TRBD1. Per germline, CDR1 SQVTM and CDR2 ANQGSEA. This CDR3 spans 16 amino acids. The trim removed 0 bases at V and 5 bases at J, leaving 8 bases unmatched. CDR3 nucleotide sequence: TGCAGCGTTGAAGATGGGAACAGGGGGCAGAACAATGAGCAGTTCTTC. Protein sequence: CSVEDGNRGQNNEQFF.

The rearrangement joins TRBV4-2 to TRBJ2-1; the match to TRBD2 covers 10 bases. The CDR3 is 17 amino acids. The trim removed 4 bases at V and 10 bases at J, leaving 16 bases unmatched. Germline V gives CDR1 LGHNA, CDR2 YNFKEQ. The CDR3 coding sequence is TGTGCCAGCAGCCCATGGACTAGCGGTAAAGCGGGTGGGGAGCAGTTCTTC. This codes for CASSPWTSGKAGGEQFF.

The chain has TRBV4-3 and TRBJ2-3; 9 bases align to TRBD2. CDR3 size: 16 residues. The V and J ends lost 1 base and 5 bases, in that order; junction bases with no gene match: 7. Germline V gene data show CDR1 as LGHNA and CDR2 as YSLEER. CDR3 amino acids: CASSQGSGRRVDTQYF. DNA for the CDR3: TGCGCCAGCAGCCAAGGTAGCGGGAGAAGGGTAGATACGCAGTATTTT.